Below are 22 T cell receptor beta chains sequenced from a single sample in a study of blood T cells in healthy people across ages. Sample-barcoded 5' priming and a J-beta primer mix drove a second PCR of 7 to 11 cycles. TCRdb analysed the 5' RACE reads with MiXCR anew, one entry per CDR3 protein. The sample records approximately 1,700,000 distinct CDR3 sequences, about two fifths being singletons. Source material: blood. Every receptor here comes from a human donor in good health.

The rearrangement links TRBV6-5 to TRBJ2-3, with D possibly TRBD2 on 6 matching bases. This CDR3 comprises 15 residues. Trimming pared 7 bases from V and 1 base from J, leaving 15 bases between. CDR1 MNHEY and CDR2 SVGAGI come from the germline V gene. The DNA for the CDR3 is TGTGCCAGCACAGGTGGCAGGGAGGGCACAGATACGCAGTATTTT. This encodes CASTGGREGTDTQYF.

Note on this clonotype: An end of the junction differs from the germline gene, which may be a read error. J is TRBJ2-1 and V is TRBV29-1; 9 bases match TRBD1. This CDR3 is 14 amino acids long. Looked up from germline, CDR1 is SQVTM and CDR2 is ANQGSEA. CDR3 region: CSAKQGASFNEQFF. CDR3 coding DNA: TGCAGCGCTAAACAGGGGGCCTCCTTCAATGAGCAGTTCTTC.

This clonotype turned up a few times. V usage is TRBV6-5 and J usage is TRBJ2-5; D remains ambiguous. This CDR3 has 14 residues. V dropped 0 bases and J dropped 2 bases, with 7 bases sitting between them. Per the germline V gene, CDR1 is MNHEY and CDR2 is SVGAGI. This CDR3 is CASSYSSEQETQYF. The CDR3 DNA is TGTGCCAGCAGTTACTCTTCGGAGCAAGAGACCCAGTACTTC.

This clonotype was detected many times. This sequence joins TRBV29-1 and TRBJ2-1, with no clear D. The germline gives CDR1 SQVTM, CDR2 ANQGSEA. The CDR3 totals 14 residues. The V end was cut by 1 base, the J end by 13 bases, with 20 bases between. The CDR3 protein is CSVEGAPTRRVQFF. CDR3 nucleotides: TGCAGCGTTGAAGGGGCCCCGACGAGGCGCGTACAGTTCTTC.

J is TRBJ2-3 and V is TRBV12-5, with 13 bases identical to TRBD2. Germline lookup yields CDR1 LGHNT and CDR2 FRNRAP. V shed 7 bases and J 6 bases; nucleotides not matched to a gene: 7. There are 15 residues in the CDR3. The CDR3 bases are TGTGCTAGTGCCCCGACTAGCGGGGGGTGGGATACGCAGTATTTT. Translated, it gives CASAPTSGGWDTQYF.

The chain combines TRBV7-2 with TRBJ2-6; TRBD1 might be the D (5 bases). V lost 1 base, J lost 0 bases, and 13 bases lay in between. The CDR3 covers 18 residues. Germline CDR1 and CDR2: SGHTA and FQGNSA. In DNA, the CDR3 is TGTGCCAGCAGCTTAGAGTCCAGGGCACTCTCTGGGGCCAACGTCCTGACTTTC. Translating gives CASSLESRALSGANVLTF.

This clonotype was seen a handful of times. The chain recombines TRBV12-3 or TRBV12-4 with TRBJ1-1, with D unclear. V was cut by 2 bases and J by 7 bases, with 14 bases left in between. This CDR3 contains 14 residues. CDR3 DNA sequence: TGTGCCAGCAGTTTAATCCCGATTAGTTTTGAAGCTTTCTTT. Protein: CASSLIPISFEAFF.

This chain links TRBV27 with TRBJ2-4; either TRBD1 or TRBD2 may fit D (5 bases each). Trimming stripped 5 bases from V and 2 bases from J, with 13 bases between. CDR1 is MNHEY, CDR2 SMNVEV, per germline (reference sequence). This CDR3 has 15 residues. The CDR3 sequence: CASSVQEGSKNIQYF. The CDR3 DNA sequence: TGTGCCAGCAGTGTTCAAGAGGGGTCCAAAAACATTCAGTACTTC.

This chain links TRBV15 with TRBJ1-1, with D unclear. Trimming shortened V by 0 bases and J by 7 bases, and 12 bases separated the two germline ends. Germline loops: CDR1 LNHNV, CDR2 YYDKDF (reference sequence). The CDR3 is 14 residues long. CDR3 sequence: CATSRDVGGNEAFF. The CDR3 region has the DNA TGTGCCACCAGCAGAGACGTTGGAGGAAATGAAGCTTTCTTT. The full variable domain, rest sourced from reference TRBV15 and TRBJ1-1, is DAMVIQNPRYQVTQFGKPVTLSCSQTLNHNVMYWYQQKSSQAPKLLFHYYDKDFNNEADTPDNFQSRRPNTSFCFLDIRSPGLGDTAMYLCATSRDVGGNEAFFGQGTRLTVV.

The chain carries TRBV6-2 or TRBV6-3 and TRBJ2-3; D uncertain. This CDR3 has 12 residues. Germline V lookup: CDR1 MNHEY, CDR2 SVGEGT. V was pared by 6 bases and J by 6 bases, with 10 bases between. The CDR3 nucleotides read TGTGCCAGCAGCCCTCACGTGGATACGCAGTATTTT. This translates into CASSPHVDTQYF.

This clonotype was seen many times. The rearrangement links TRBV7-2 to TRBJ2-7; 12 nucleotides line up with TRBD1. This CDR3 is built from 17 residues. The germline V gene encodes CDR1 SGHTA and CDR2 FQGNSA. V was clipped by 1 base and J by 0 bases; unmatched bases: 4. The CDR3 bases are TGTGCCAGCAGCTTAGAGGGACAGGGGGCGGTCTCCTACGAGCAGTACTTC. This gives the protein CASSLEGQGAVSYEQYF. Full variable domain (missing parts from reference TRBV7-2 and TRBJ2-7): GAGVSQSPSNKVTEKGKDVELRCDPISGHTALYWYRQSLGQGLEFLIYFQGNSAPDKSGLPSDRFSAERTGGSVSTLTIQRTQQEDSAVYLCASSLEGQGAVSYEQYFGPGTRLTVT.

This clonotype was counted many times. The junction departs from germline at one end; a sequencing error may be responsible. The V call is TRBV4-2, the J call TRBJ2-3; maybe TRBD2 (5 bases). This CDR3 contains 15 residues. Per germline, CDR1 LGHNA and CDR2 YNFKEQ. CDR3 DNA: TGCGCCAGCAGCCAAGAAGGAGGTGGCACGGATACGCAGTATTTT. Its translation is CASSQEGGGTDTQYF.

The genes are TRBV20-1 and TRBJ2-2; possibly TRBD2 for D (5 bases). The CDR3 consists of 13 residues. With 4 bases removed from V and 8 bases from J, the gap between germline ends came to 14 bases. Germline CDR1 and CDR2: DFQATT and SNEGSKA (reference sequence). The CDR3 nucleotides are TGCAGTGCTACAAATACTAGTTGGGGGGAGCTGTTTTTT. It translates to CSATNTSWGELFF.

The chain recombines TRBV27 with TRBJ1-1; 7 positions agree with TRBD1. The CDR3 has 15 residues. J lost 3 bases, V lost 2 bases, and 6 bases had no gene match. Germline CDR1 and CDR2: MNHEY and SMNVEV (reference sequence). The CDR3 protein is CASSLKGARDTEAFF. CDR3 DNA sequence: TGTGCCAGCAGTTTAAAGGGGGCAAGGGACACTGAAGCTTTCTTT.

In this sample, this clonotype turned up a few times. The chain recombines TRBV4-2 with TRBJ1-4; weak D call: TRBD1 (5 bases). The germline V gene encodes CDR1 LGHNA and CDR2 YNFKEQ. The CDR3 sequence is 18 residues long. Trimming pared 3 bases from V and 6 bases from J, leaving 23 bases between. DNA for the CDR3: TGTGCCAGCAGCCACGGACGGAGGGGCGAGAGGGATTATGAAAAACTGTTTTTT. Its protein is CASSHGRRGERDYEKLFF.

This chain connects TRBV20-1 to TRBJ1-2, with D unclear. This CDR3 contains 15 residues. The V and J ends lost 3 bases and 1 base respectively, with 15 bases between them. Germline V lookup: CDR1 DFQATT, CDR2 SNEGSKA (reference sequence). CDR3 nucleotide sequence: TGCAGTGCTAGTGGTGACGGAGTCAATAACTATGGCTACACCTTC. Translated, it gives CSASGDGVNNYGYTF.

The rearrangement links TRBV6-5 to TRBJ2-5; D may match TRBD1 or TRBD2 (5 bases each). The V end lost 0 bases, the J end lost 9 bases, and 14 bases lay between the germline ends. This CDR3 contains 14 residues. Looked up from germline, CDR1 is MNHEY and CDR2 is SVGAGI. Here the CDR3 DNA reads TGTGCCAGCAGTTACTCCGGGGCCCCGAGGGCCCAGTACTTC. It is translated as CASSYSGAPRAQYF.

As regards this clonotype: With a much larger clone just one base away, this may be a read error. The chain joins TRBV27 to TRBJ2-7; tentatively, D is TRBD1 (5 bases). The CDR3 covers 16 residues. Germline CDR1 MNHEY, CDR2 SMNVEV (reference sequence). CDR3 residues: CASSPSIGEYSYEQHF. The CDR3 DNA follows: TGTGCCAGCAGTCCCTCAATAGGGGAATACTCCTACGAGCAGCACTTC.

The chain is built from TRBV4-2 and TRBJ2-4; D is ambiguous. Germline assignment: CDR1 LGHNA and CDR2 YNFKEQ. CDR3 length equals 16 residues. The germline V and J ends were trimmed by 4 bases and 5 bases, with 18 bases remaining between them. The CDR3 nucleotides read TGTGCCAGCAGCCCCCTCGGGCGAGGTTATGAAAACATTCAGTACTTC. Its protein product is CASSPLGRGYENIQYF.

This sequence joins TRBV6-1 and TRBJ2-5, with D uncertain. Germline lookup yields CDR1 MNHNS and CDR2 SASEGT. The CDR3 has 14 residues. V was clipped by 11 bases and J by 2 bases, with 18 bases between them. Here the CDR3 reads CACSRWSSQETQYF. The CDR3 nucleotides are TGTGCCTGCTCCCGTTGGTCTTCTCAAGAGACCCAGTACTTC.

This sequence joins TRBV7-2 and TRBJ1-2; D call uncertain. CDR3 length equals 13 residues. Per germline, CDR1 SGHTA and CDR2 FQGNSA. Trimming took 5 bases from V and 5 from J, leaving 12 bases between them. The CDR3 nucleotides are TGTGCCAGCAGCCCAAGACGGGGATATGGCTACACCTTC. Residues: CASSPRRGYGYTF.

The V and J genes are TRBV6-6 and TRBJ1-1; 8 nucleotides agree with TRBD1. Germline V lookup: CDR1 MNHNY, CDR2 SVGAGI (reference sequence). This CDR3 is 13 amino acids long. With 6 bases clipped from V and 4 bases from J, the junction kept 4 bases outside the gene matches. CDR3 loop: CASRTGQVTEAFF. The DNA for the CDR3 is TGTGCCAGCAGAACGGGACAGGTCACTGAAGCTTTCTTT.